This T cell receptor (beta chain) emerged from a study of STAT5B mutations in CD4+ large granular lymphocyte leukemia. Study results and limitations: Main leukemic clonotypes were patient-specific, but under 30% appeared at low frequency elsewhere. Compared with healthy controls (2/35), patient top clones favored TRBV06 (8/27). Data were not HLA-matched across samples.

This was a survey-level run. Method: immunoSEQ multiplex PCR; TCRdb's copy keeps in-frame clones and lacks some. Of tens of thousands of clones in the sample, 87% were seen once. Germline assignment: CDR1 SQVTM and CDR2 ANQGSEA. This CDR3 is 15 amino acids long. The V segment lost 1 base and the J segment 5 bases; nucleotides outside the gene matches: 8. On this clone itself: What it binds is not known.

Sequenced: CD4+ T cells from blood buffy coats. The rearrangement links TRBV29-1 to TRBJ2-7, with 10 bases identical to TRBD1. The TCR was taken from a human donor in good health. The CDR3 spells CSVEVRDRGINEQYF. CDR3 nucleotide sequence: TGCAGCGTTGAAGTAAGGGACAGGGGCATCAACGAGCAGTACTTC.